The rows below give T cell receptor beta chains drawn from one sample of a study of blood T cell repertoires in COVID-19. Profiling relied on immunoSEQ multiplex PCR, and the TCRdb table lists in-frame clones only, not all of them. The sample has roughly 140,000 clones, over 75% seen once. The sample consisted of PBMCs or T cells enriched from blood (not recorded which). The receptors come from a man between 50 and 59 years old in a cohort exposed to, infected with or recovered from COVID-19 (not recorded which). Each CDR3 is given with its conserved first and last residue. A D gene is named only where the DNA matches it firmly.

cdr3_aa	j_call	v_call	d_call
CASSLTGVSRQGDYEQYF	TRBJ2-7	TRBV7-9	NA
CASSLQRGGSSGNTIYF	TRBJ1-3	TRBV5-5	NA
CASSWGQGPYNEQFF	TRBJ2-1	TRBV5-8	TRBD1
CASLGPGYEQYF	TRBJ2-7	TRBV11-2	NA
CASSFSWTGGYGYTF	TRBJ1-2	TRBV27	TRBD1
CASSPTGGAGGTSEQYF	TRBJ2-7	TRBV9	TRBD2
CASSTLDRNYGYTF	TRBJ1-2	TRBV19	NA
CASSSGLAGGEQYF	TRBJ2-7	TRBV7-2	TRBD2
CASSLVADTQYF	TRBJ2-3	TRBV11-2	NA
CASSSLSGIGREQYF	TRBJ2-7	TRBV27	TRBD2
CASSQDLTDNTEAFF	TRBJ1-1	TRBV14	NA
CSASPSGVKADTQYF	TRBJ2-3	TRBV20-1	TRBD2
CASSTRGGTAQSSGNTIYF	TRBJ1-3	TRBV7-9	TRBD1
CASSPRGSYEQYF	TRBJ2-7	TRBV9	NA
CASSLSGSLAKNIQYF	TRBJ2-4	TRBV7-9	NA
CASSEINPNTEAFF	TRBJ1-1	TRBV2	NA
CATSSKQGGYDSPLHF	TRBJ1-6	TRBV15	NA
CASSAVQALYGYTF	TRBJ1-2	TRBV3-1/TRBV3-2	NA
CASSPPPSVGYTF	TRBJ1-2	TRBV18	NA
CASSPGQGHSPLHF	TRBJ1-6	TRBV4-2	NA
CASGTSGSTREQYF	TRBJ2-7	TRBV7-9	TRBD2
CAWSATGEAFF	TRBJ1-1	TRBV30	NA
CASSLIGGGNEQFF	TRBJ2-1	TRBV3-1/TRBV3-2	TRBD2
CASGSGSTSGGPLSSYNEQFF	TRBJ2-1	TRBV10-2	TRBD2
CASRRDGELFF	TRBJ2-2	TRBV2	NA
CASSLAGGTDTQYF	TRBJ2-3	TRBV5-6	TRBD2
CASSHGDRGVFTETQYF	TRBJ2-5	TRBV3-1/TRBV3-2	TRBD1
CASSPGLAGGLDGELFF	TRBJ2-2	TRBV5-1	TRBD2
CASSWTALEQYF	TRBJ2-7	TRBV12-3/TRBV12-4	NA
CASSPNPYRYTEAFF	TRBJ1-1	TRBV18	NA
CASSLTDRDNEQFF	TRBJ2-1	TRBV5-1	TRBD1
CASSFTSSRDNEQFF	TRBJ2-1	TRBV27	NA
CASKGTETNTGELFF	TRBJ2-2	TRBV2	TRBD1
CASSPGQAGNGYTF	TRBJ1-2	TRBV7-6	TRBD1
CASSPGTAYEQYF	TRBJ2-7	TRBV10-1	TRBD1
CASSRRLLAGSSYNEQFF	TRBJ2-1	TRBV4-1	TRBD2
CATSGTSVGTDTQYF	TRBJ2-3	TRBV19	NA
CASSSRIGWNTEAFF	TRBJ1-1	TRBV27	NA
CASSPGQATGELFF	TRBJ2-2	TRBV18	TRBD1
CASRRFHRVNTEAFF	TRBJ1-1	TRBV27	NA
CASSADSRDIGGYGYTF	TRBJ1-2	TRBV5-6	NA
CASSLAGDWNQPQHF	TRBJ1-5	TRBV7-9	NA
CASSSTTIEQYF	TRBJ2-7	TRBV12-3/TRBV12-4	NA
CSAQPGQQQYF	TRBJ2-7	TRBV20-1	TRBD1
CASGPRVPYEQYF	TRBJ2-7	TRBV6-5	NA
CASSTTGTQSYEQYF	TRBJ2-7	TRBV28	NA
CASSPQGDTEAFF	TRBJ1-1	TRBV7-6	TRBD1
CASSSRGGETQYF	TRBJ2-5	TRBV7-9	NA